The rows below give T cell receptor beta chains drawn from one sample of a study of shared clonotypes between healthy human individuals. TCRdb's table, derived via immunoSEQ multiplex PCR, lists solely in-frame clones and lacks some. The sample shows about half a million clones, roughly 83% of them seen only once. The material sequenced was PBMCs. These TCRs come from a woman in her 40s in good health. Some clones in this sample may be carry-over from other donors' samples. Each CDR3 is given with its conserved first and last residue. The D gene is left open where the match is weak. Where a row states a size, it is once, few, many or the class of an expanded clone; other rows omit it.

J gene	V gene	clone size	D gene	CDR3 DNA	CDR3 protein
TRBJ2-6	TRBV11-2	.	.	TGTGCCAGCAGCTCGCGAAGGGGACCCTCTGGGGCCAACGTCCTGACTTTC	CASSSRRGPSGANVLTF
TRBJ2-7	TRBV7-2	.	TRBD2	TGTGCCAGCAGCACACTCACTAGCGGGACCTACGAGCAGTACTTC	CASSTLTSGTYEQYF
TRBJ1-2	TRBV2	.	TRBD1	TGTGCCAGCAGGGTTGAGGGGGCGCTTGGCTACACCTTC	CASRVEGALGYTF
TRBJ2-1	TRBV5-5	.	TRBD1	TGTGCCAGCAGCGTCGGGACAGCCTACAATGAGCAGTTCTTC	CASSVGTAYNEQFF
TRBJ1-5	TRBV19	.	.	TGTGCCAGTAGTATCGGACACTGGGGCAATCAGCCCCAGCATTTT	CASSIGHWGNQPQHF
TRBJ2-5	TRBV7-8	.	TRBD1	TGTGCCAGCAGCTTAGCGGGGACAGGGCTTCAACAAGAGACCCAGTACTTC	CASSLAGTGLQQETQYF
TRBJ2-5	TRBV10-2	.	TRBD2	TGCGCCAGCAGTGAGTCGAACACGGGTAGCGGGGAGACCCAGTACTTC	CASSESNTGSGETQYF
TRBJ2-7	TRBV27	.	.	TGTGCCAGCAGTATCCCCGTATCCCTTCCCTACACAGGCTACGAGCAGTACTTC	CASSIPVSLPYTGYEQYF
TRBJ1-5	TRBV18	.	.	TGTGCCAGCTCACCCGAATCGGGACTCAGTCCGACCCAGCATTTT	CASSPESGLSPTQHF
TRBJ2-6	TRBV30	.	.	TGTGCCTCGTCCCTGCGGGCCAACGTCCTGACTTTC	CASSLRANVLTF
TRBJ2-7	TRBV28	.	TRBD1	TGTGCCAGCAGTTTAATCGGGACAGGGACCTACGAGCAGTACTTC	CASSLIGTGTYEQYF
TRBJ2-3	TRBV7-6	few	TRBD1	TGTGCCAGCAGCTCCTGGGACAGCCCAGATACGCAGTATTTT	CASSSWDSPDTQYF
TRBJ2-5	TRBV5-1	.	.	TGCGCCAGCAGCCCCGACAGCCCGGAGACCCAGTACTTC	CASSPDSPETQYF
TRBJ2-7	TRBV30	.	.	TGTGCCTGGATGACGTCCTACGAGCAGTACTTC	CAWMTSYEQYF
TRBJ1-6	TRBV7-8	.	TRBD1	TGTGCCAGCAGCTTAGGGGACAGGGACAATTCACCCCTCCACTTT	CASSLGDRDNSPLHF
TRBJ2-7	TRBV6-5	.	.	TGTGCCAGCAGTTACGGGGGCTCCTACGAGCAGTACTTC	CASSYGGSYEQYF
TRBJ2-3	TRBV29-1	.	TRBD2	TGCAGCGCATTCCTCCGGGACTACCTCCCCCCCCCAGATACGCAGTATTTT	CSAFLRDYLPPPDTQYF
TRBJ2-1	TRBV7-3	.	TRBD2	TGTGCCAGCAGCTTATTGGCTAGCGGGGTTTACAATGAGCAGTTCTTC	CASSLLASGVYNEQFF